Here is one T cell receptor (beta chain) with its context. CDR3 length: 16 residues. Germline CDR1 and CDR2: SEHNR and FQNEAQ (reference sequence). Deletions cut 7 bases from V and 0 bases from J, with 15 bases between. The data are from a study of shared clonotypes between healthy human individuals. Only Caucasian adults living in Nashville, Tennessee served as donors. Sequenced by immunoSEQ multiplex PCR; TCRdb stores in-frame clones only, minus some. The data show 2 million to 3 million clones, roughly 93% seen once. The sequencing sample was made of naive CD4+ T cells from PBMCs. Subset here: CD45RA+ positively selected. This clonotype was sampled from a man younger than 30 in good health. Some clones in this sample may be carry-over from other donors' samples. The chain employs TRBV7-9 and TRBJ1-4; D call uncertain. CDR3 sequence: CASTPRPGATNEKLFF. The CDR3 coding sequence is TGTGCCAGCACTCCCCGCCCGGGCGCAACTAATGAAAAACTGTTTTTT.